These 9 T cell receptor beta chains were all obtained from the same sample, sequenced in a study of T-cell reconstitution after alpha-beta-depleted transplantation in children. Unique molecular identifiers were used in preparing the TCRbeta library. TCRdb re-derived calls from the PCR reads in MiXCR, one entry per CDR3 protein. The repertoire holds 450,000 to 550,000 distinct CDR3 sequences, with around 10% as singletons. Sample: PBMCs, mostly from graft donor cells, taken 180 days after TCRalphabeta/CD19-depleted stem cell transplant. Receptors were obtained from a female patient between 2 and 15 years old who had a stem cell transplant for aplastic anemia, so the T cells may come from the graft donor.

This clonotype has a count of ten or more. The chain carries TRBV29-1 and TRBJ2-7, with 9 positions matching TRBD1. This CDR3 has 13 amino acids. The V gene's germline CDR1 is SQVTM and CDR2 ANQGSEA. Germline trimming cut 6 bases from V and 6 bases from J; bases unmatched to any gene: 9. In DNA, the CDR3 is TGCAGCGTCTCCCGGGACAGGGAGAGCGAGCAGTACGTC. Protein: CSVSRDRESEQYV.

This rearrangement joins TRBV28 to TRBJ2-7; the D call may be TRBD1 or TRBD2 (5 bases each). Trimming pared 4 bases from V and 3 bases from J, leaving 13 bases between. The CDR3 has 14 amino acids. Germline-derived CDR1 and CDR2 are MDHEN and SYDVKM. CDR3 in DNA: TGTGCCAGCAGTTACGTAGAGGGGCTCTACGAGCAGTACTTC. Its translation: CASSYVEGLYEQYF.

This clonotype was recorded a few times. The chain carries TRBV20-1 and TRBJ2-3, with 10 bases fitting TRBD1. Per germline, CDR1 DFQATT and CDR2 SNEGSKA (reference sequence). The CDR3 sequence is 15 residues long. The V gene end was trimmed by 1 base and the J gene end by 4 bases; junction bases not matched to a gene: 5. The CDR3, as DNA: TGCAGTGCTAGAGTATTGGGACAGGGGCCAGATACGCAGTATTTT. It encodes CSARVLGQGPDTQYF.

The chain joins TRBV12-3 or TRBV12-4 to TRBJ2-1; 11 bases are shared with TRBD2. Trimming removed 10 bases from V and 4 bases from J; junction bases left unmatched: 6. The CDR3 length is 14 residues. In DNA form, the CDR3 reads TGTGCCACCTCACTAGCGGGAGAGTACAATGAGCAGTTCTTC. It yields the protein CATSLAGEYNEQFF.

Only a few counts were recorded for this clonotype. This chain links TRBV5-1 with TRBJ2-7; 9 positions match TRBD1. Germline V gives CDR1 SGHRS, CDR2 YFSETQ. With V trimmed by 4 bases and J by 0 bases, 8 bases remained unmatched. This CDR3 comprises 16 residues. The chain's CDR3 is CASSKSGTGISYEQYF. The CDR3 coding sequence is TGCGCCAGCAGCAAGTCCGGGACAGGGATCTCCTACGAGCAGTACTTC.

This clonotype has just a few counts. The chain recombines TRBV28 with TRBJ2-1; 13 nucleotides agree with TRBD2. After removal of 3 bases from V and 1 base from J, the junction contained 6 bases not matched to a gene. The CDR3 has 18 amino acids. Germline V gene sequence: CDR1 MDHEN, CDR2 SYDVKM. CDR3 in amino acids: CASSLGLAGSGSYNEQFF. CDR3 in DNA: TGTGCCAGCAGTTTGGGACTAGCGGGATCCGGGTCCTACAATGAGCAGTTCTTC.

This clonotype was picked up many times. The genes are TRBV11-2 and TRBJ2-2; maybe TRBD2 (5 bases). Trimming left V 1 base short and J 2 bases short, with 17 bases between. Germline V CDR1 and CDR2: SGHAT, FQNNGV. The CDR3 extends over 18 amino acids. DNA for the CDR3: TGTGCCAGCAGCTTAGTAAAGCGGTCTTGGGGTAACACCGGGGAGCTGTTTTTT. This encodes CASSLVKRSWGNTGELFF.

This clonotype has a handful of counts. The chain uses TRBV11-3 and TRBJ2-7, with 7 bases that match TRBD1. CDR3 size: 14 residues. V lost 5 bases to trimming and J lost 2 bases; unmatched junction nucleotides: 6. The germline V gene encodes CDR1 SGHNT and CDR2 YENEEA. CDR3 loop: CASSARTGPYEQYV. CDR3 DNA: TGTGCCAGCAGCGCTCGGACAGGCCCCTACGAGCAGTACGTC.

The sample holds many counts of this clonotype. The chain joins TRBV13 to TRBJ2-3; D perhaps matches TRBD2 (6 bases). Germline values: CDR1 PRHDT, CDR2 FYEKMQ (reference sequence). The CDR3 covers 12 residues. V was clipped by 5 bases and J by 3 bases, with 6 bases between them. CDR3 DNA sequence: TGTGCCAGCAGCCGGGAGACAGATACGCAGTATTTT. As protein: CASSRETDTQYF.